The rows below give T cell receptor beta chains drawn from one sample of a study of glioma-infiltrating T cells. TCRdb re-called the multiplex PCR reads with MiXCR, one entry per CDR3 protein. Of 300,000 to 450,000 distinct CDR3 sequences listed, roughly two fifths are singletons. The material sequenced was glioma tissue, nonneoplastic brain tissue, or PBMCs (not recorded which). The receptors originated from a human donor with low-grade glioma or glioblastoma, undergoing nonglioma brain surgery, or in good health (not recorded which). Both conserved end residues are part of each CDR3. Each record gives: V gene, J gene, clone size, D gene, CDR3 protein, CDR3 DNA. The D gene is left open where the match is weak. Not every row has a clone size; where given, it reads once, few, many or a size class.

>TRBV20-1|TRBJ2-1|-|-
CSASPTAYNEQFF
TGCAGTGCTAGCCCGACAGCTTACAATGAGCAGTTCTTC
>TRBV28|TRBJ1-1|few|-
CASSPTTMNTEAFF
TGTGCCAGCAGTCCGACGACAATGAACACTGAAGCTTTCTTT
>TRBV7-2|TRBJ1-3|-|-
CASSYLSGALNTIYF
TGTGCCAGCAGCTACCTCAGCGGGGCGCTGAACACCATATATTTT
>TRBV10-3|TRBJ2-3|-|TRBD2
CAIGGPAGAVSTDTQYF
TGTGCCATCGGGGGTCCCGCGGGAGCGGTGAGCACAGATACGCAGTATTTT
>TRBV20-1|TRBJ2-2|many|-
CSAPDDTGELFF
TGCAGTGCTCCCGACGACACCGGGGAGCTGTTTTTT
>TRBV19|TRBJ2-2|few|-
CASSRQQAGELFF
TGTGCCAGCAGCCGGCAGCAAGCCGGGGAGCTGTTTTTT
>TRBV3-1|TRBJ2-4|-|-
CASSQVVARTPVAKNIQYF
TGTGCCAGCAGCCAAGTCGTAGCGAGAACTCCCGTAGCCAAAAACATTCAGTACTTC
>TRBV4-2|TRBJ2-3|few|TRBD2
CASSHPGLAGGDTQYF
TGTGCCAGCAGCCATCCAGGACTAGCGGGCGGAGATACGCAGTATTTT
>TRBV28|TRBJ2-3|many|TRBD2
CASRSSGRAADTQYF
TGTGCCAGCAGATCTAGCGGGAGGGCGGCAGATACGCAGTATTTT
>TRBV4-2|TRBJ2-3|few|TRBD2
CASSQDGLALDTQYF
TGTGCCAGCAGCCAAGATGGACTAGCGTTGGATACGCAGTATTTT
>TRBV28|TRBJ1-6|few|TRBD1
CATGQGHSPLHF
TGTGCCACCGGACAGGGGCATTCACCCCTCCACTTT
>TRBV7-6|TRBJ2-7|few|TRBD2
CASSAGTSSEQYF
TGTGCCAGCAGCGCCGGGACTAGCAGCGAGCAGTACTTC
>TRBV28|TRBJ2-5|many|-
CASSFGHTQETQYF
TGTGCCAGCAGTTTTGGGCACACCCAAGAGACCCAGTACTTC
>TRBV7-2|TRBJ1-5|-|-
CASSLVGVPNQPQHF
TGTGCCAGCAGCTTAGTGGGGGTGCCCAATCAGCCCCAGCATTTT
>TRBV28|TRBJ2-3|many|-
CASLGPSTDTQYF
TGTGCCAGCCTGGGACCCAGCACAGATACGCAGTATTTT
>TRBV27|TRBJ1-1|few|TRBD1
CASGGQGVWWNTEAFF
TGTGCCAGCGGGGGACAGGGGGTCTGGTGGAACACTGAAGCTTTCTTT
>TRBV6-2/TRBV6-3|TRBJ2-2|-|TRBD2
CASSTGTSGFLTGELFF
TGTGCCAGCAGTACCGGGACTAGCGGTTTCCTCACCGGGGAGCTGTTTTTT
>TRBV7-6|TRBJ1-1|-|TRBD1
CASSFTGDATEAFF
TGTGCCAGCAGCTTCACAGGGGATGCCACTGAAGCTTTCTTT
>TRBV6-2/TRBV6-3|TRBJ1-1|many|TRBD1
CASSHWTGAMNTEAFF
TGTGCCAGCAGTCACTGGACAGGCGCCATGAACACTGAAGCTTTCTTT
>TRBV28|TRBJ2-7|once|TRBD2
CASTPIAGGEQYF
TGTGCCAGCACCCCGATAGCGGGAGGCGAGCAGTACTTC
>TRBV24-1|TRBJ2-2|-|TRBD1
CATSDPRTGTNGELFF
TGTGCCACCAGTGACCCCCGGACAGGGACCAATGGGGAGCTGTTTTTT
>TRBV27|TRBJ2-7|-|-
CASSNRAGSGGAYEQYF
TGTGCCAGCAGTAACCGAGCGGGGTCAGGGGGGGCCTACGAGCAGTACTTC